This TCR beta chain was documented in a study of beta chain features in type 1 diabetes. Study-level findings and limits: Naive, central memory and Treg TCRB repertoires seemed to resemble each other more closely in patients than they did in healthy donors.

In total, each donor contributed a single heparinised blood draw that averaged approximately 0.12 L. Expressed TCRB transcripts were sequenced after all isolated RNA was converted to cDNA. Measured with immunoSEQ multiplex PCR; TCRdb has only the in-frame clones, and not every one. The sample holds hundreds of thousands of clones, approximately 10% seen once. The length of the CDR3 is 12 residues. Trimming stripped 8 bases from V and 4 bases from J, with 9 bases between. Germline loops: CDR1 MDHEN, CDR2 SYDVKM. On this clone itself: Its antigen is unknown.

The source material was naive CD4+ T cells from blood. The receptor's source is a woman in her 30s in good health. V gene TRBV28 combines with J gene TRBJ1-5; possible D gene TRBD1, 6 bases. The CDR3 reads CASRRGNQPQHF. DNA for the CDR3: TGTGCCAGCCGCAGGGGAAATCAGCCCCAGCATTTT.